This TCR beta chain came from a study of CD4+ T cells in melanoma. Study-wide results and limits: CD8+ T cell, macrophage and B cell function reportedly correlated with neoantigen-specific CD4+ T cells. Neoantigen-specific CD4+ T cells in melanoma reportedly had diverse differentiation states.

On this clone: The antigen is undetermined.

Profiling relied on immunoSEQ multiplex PCR, and the TCRdb table lists in-frame clones only, not all of them. The sample yields around 100,000 clones, about 92% seen once. This TCR was sampled from a human donor with melanoma. The sequenced material came from peripheral blood.

CDR3 in DNA: TGTGCCAGCAGGAGACAGAAAAGCTCCTACAATGAGCAGTTCTTC. Its translation is CASRRQKSSYNEQFF. The V gene is TRBV2, the J gene TRBJ2-1; possible D gene TRBD1, 5 bases. The CDR3 has 15 amino acids. Germline CDR1 reads SNHLY; CDR2 reads FYNNEI. V was pared by 6 bases and J by 0 bases, with 12 bases between.